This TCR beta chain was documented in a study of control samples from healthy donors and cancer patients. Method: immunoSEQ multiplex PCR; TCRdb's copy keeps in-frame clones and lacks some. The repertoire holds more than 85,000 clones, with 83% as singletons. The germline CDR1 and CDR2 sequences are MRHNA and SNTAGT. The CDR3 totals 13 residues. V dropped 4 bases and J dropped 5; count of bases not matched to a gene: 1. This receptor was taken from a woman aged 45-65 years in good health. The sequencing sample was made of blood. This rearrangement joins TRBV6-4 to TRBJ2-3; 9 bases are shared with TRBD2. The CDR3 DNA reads TGTGCCAGCAGTGTAGCGGGAGTAGATACGCAGTATTTT. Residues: CASSVAGVDTQYF.